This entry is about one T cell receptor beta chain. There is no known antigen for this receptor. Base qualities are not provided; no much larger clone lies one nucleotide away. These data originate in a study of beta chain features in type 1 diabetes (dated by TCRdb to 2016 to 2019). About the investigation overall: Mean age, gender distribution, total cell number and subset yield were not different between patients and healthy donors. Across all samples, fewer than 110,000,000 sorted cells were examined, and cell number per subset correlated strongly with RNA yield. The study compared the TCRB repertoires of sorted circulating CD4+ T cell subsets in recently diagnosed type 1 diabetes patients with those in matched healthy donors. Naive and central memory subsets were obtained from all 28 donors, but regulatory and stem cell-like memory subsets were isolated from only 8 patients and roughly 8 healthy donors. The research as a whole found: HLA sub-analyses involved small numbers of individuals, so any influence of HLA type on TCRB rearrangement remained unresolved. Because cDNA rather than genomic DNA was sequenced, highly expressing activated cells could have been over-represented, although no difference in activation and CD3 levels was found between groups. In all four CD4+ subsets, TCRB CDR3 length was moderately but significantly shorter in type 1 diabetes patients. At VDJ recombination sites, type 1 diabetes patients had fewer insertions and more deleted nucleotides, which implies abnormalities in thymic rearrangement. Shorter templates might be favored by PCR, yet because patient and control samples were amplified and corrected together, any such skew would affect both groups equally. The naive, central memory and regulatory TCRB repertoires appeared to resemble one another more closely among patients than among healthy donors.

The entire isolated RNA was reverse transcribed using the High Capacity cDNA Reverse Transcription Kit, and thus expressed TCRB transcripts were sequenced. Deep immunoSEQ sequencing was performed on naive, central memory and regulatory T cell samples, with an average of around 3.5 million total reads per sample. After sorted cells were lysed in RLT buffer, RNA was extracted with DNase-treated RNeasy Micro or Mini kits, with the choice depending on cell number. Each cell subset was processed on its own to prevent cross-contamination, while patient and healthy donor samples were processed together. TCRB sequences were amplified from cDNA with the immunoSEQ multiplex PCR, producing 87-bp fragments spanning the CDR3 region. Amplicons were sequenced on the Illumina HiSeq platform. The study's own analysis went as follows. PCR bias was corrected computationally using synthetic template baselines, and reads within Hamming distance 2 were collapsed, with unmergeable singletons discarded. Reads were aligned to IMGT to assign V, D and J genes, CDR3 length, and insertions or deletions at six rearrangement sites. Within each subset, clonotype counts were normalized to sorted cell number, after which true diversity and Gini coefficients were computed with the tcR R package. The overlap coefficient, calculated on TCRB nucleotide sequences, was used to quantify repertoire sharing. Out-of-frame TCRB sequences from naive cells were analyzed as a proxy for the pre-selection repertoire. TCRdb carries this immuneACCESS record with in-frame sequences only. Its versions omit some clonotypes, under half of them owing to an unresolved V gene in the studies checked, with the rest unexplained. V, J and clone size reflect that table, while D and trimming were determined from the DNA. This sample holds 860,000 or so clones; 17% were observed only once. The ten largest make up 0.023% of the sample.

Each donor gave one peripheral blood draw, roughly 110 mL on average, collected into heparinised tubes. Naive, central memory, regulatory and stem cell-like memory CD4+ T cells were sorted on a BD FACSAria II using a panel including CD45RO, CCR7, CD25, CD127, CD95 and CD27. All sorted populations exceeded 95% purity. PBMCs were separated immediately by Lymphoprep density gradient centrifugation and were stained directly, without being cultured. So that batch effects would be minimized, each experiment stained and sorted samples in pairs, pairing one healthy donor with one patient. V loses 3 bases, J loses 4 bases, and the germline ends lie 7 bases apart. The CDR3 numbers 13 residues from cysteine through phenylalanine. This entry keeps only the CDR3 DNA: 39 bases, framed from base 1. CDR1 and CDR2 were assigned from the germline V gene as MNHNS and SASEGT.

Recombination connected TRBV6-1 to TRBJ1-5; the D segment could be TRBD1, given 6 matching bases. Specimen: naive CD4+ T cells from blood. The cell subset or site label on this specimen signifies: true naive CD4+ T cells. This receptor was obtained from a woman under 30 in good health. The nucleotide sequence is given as TGTGCCAGCAGTGACCAGGGGAATCAGCCCCAGCATTTT. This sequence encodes CASSDQGNQPQHF.